A selection of T cell receptor beta chains follows, all from one sample in a study of neurological immune-mediated disorders. TCRdb fed the 5' RACE reads into MiXCR, producing one record per CDR3 protein. Of 55,000 to 75,000 distinct CDR3 sequences in the sample, about 13% were seen once. Specimen: PBMCs. Receptor source: a female donor with HTLV-1-associated myelopathy (HAM/TSP). Both conserved end residues are part of each CDR3. A D gene is named only where the DNA matches it firmly. Clone size is stated in some rows and not others, as once, few, many or a class when expanded.

d_call j_call v_call clone_size cdr3_aa cdr3_nt
- TRBJ2-7 TRBV6-5 few CASSYSGEGYEQYF TGTGCCAGCAGTTACTCGGGAGAAGGGTACGAGCAGTACTTC
- TRBJ2-1 TRBV29-1 many CSVEARPYNEQFF TGCAGCGTTGAGGCTAGACCCTACAATGAGCAGTTCTTC
- TRBJ1-5 TRBV5-5 many CASSFRGRGNQPQHF TGTGCCAGCAGCTTCCGAGGCCGTGGCAATCAGCCCCAGCATTTT
- TRBJ2-7 TRBV3-1 many CASSQTNRDREQYF TGTGCCAGCAGCCAGACCAACAGGGATCGGGAGCAGTACTTC
TRBD2 TRBJ2-3 TRBV20-1 few CSALTSGAIRTDTQYF TGCAGTGCTTTAACTAGCGGGGCTATAAGAACAGATACGCAGTATTTT
- TRBJ1-1 TRBV28 many CASHKREAFF TGTGCCAGCCATAAGAGGGAAGCTTTCTTT
TRBD1 TRBJ1-4 TRBV2 many CASRLTGIGEKLFF TGTGCCAGCAGATTGACAGGGATAGGCGAAAAACTGTTTTTT
- TRBJ2-3 TRBV20-1 many CSARLASTDTQYF TGCAGTGCGAGGTTAGCTAGCACAGATACGCAGTATTTT
- TRBJ2-5 TRBV6-5 many CASSYSGFSETQYF TGTGCCAGCAGTTACTCGGGTTTTTCAGAGACCCAGTACTTC
- TRBJ1-4 TRBV7-9 many CASSLVNKQGSNEKLFF TGTGCCAGCAGCTTAGTTAATAAACAGGGTTCTAATGAAAAACTGTTTTTT
TRBD2 TRBJ2-1 TRBV6-2/TRBV6-3 - CASSSGGVGLNEQFF TGTGCCAGCAGTAGCGGGGGGGTAGGGCTCAATGAGCAGTTCTTC
- TRBJ1-5 TRBV20-1 many CSANRGNQPQHF TGCAGTGCTAACCGGGGGAATCAGCCCCAGCATTTT
TRBD1 TRBJ1-1 TRBV10-3 many CAIRDRTVTEAFF TGTGCCATCAGGGACAGGACGGTCACTGAAGCTTTCTTT
TRBD2 TRBJ2-1 TRBV20-1 many CSATAGGNNEQFF TGCAGTGCTACAGCGGGGGGGAACAATGAGCAGTTCTTC
- TRBJ1-1 TRBV7-9 many CASSFAGTSTEAFF TGTGCCAGCAGCTTCGCAGGGACCTCCACTGAAGCTTTCTTT
TRBD2 TRBJ2-2 TRBV12-3/TRBV12-4 many CASTYPGTINTGELFF TGTGCCAGCACCTACCCAGGGACTATCAACACCGGGGAGCTGTTTTTT
TRBD2 TRBJ2-1 TRBV6-2/TRBV6-3 many CASSYSGGRYNEQFF TGTGCCAGCAGTTATAGCGGGGGCCGGTACAATGAGCAGTTCTTC
- TRBJ2-7 TRBV5-1 many CASSLGGGTHEQYF TGCGCCAGCAGCTTGGGTGGAGGGACCCACGAGCAGTACTTC
- TRBJ2-1 TRBV20-1 many CSAGGGRGADEQFF TGCAGTGCTGGAGGGGGGCGGGGTGCGGATGAGCAGTTCTTC
- TRBJ2-7 TRBV7-9 many CASSRYRVAEPEQQYF TGTGCCAGCAGCCGATATCGGGTTGCCGAACCCGAACAGCAGTACTTC
- TRBJ1-6 TRBV28 many CASTSVGSYNSPLHF TGTGCCAGCACCTCCGTGGGCTCCTATAATTCACCCCTCCACTTT
- TRBJ2-4 TRBV6-5 many CASTPRLGYVQYF TGTGCCAGCACCCCGCGACTAGGTTATGTTCAGTACTTC
- TRBJ1-5 TRBV7-9 many CASSLVDQPQHF TGTGCCAGCAGCTTAGTTGATCAGCCCCAGCATTTT
- TRBJ2-7 TRBV12-3/TRBV12-4 - CTRSRAGGNYEQYF TGTACCAGAAGCCGGGCCGGGGGCAATTACGAGCAGTACTTC
- TRBJ2-1 TRBV29-1 many CSGGSSYNEQFF TGCAGCGGGGGGAGCTCCTACAATGAGCAGTTCTTC
TRBD1 TRBJ2-3 TRBV28 many CASSSNAPGQGADTQYF TGTGCCAGCAGTTCAAATGCACCGGGACAGGGGGCAGATACGCAGTATTTT
- TRBJ1-5 TRBV5-1 many CASSQGGEVNNQPQHF TGCGCCAGCAGCCAGGGAGGGGAAGTAAACAATCAGCCCCAGCATTTT
TRBD1 TRBJ1-4 TRBV18 - CASSAGQNEKLFF TGTGCCAGCTCAGCGGGACAGAATGAAAAACTGTTTTTT
TRBD2 TRBJ2-7 TRBV5-1 - CASSFKAGAYEQCF TGCGCCAGCAGCTTTAAAGCGGGGGCCTACGAGCAGTGCTTC
- TRBJ1-1 TRBV5-1 many CASSFNINTEAFF TGCGCCAGCAGCTTTAACATAAACACTGAAGCTTTCTTT
- TRBJ1-4 TRBV10-3 many CAIREVGGDGLLFF TGTGCCATCAGGGAGGTTGGGGGGGACGGTCTGCTGTTTTTT
- TRBJ1-1 TRBV4-1 many CASSQDVQGAEAFF TGCGCCAGCAGCCAAGATGTCCAGGGCGCTGAAGCTTTCTTT
TRBD2 TRBJ2-5 TRBV5-1 many CASSPGTTGGETQYF TGCGCCAGCAGCCCAGGGACTACGGGGGGAGAGACCCAGTACTTC
TRBD1 TRBJ1-6 TRBV28 many CASSSPYGTDTFNSPLHF TGTGCCAGCAGTTCCCCCTACGGGACAGACACTTTTAATTCACCCCTCCACTTT
- TRBJ1-5 TRBV5-1 many CASSLDSGNQPQHF TGCGCCAGCAGCTTGGATTCAGGCAATCAGCCCCAGCATTTT
TRBD2 TRBJ2-1 TRBV28 many CASRGTSAYNEQFF TGTGCCAGCAGAGGGACTAGCGCCTACAATGAGCAGTTCTTC
- TRBJ1-1 TRBV29-1 many CSVARNTEPEAFF TGCAGCGTTGCTCGGAATACTGAACCTGAAGCTTTCTTT
- TRBJ1-1 TRBV14 many CASSQGVTEAFF TGTGCCAGCAGCCAAGGTGTGACTGAAGCTTTCTTT
- TRBJ1-1 TRBV20-1 once CSARDQYIPGPQAFF TGCAGTGCTAGAGATCAGTATATCCCGGGGCCACAAGCTTTCTTT
TRBD1 TRBJ2-7 TRBV27 many CASSGTGTYEQYF TGTGCCAGCAGCGGGACAGGGACCTACGAGCAGTACTTC
- TRBJ1-5 TRBV12-3/TRBV12-4 many CASSDRTNQPQHF TGTGCCAGCAGTGACAGGACCAATCAGCCCCAGCATTTT
TRBD1 TRBJ2-7 TRBV24-1 many CATSVGTGGPREQYF TGTGCCACCAGTGTGGGGACAGGGGGTCCCCGGGAGCAGTACTTC
- TRBJ2-1 TRBV7-2 many CASSLDPSSYNEQFF TGTGCCAGCAGCTTAGACCCGAGCTCCTACAATGAGCAGTTCTTC
- TRBJ2-5 TRBV6-2/TRBV6-3 few CASSSRLETQYF TGTGCCAGCAGTTCACGCTTGGAGACCCAGTACTTC
- TRBJ1-6 TRBV6-5 - CASRARYNSPLHF TGTGCCAGCAGGGCCCGATATAATTCACCCCTCCACTTT
TRBD2 TRBJ2-1 TRBV4-2 - CASSPTAGGGNNEQFF TGTGCCAGCAGCCCTACGGCCGGGGGGGGTAACAATGAGCAGTTCTTC
TRBD1 TRBJ2-4 TRBV7-2 - CASSLTPGQGAIQYF TGTGCCAGCAGCTTAACTCCGGGACAGGGAGCCATTCAGTACTTC
- TRBJ2-6 TRBV5-1 many CASSFQGSSGANVLTF TGCGCCAGCAGCTTCCAGGGCAGCTCTGGGGCCAACGTCCTGACTTTC
TRBD1 TRBJ1-5 TRBV12-3/TRBV12-4 many CASSLEPGGQPQHF TGTGCCAGCAGTTTAGAGCCAGGGGGCCAGCCCCAGCATTTT
TRBD1 TRBJ2-2 TRBV5-1 many CASSGGQGTGELFF TGCGCCAGCAGCGGGGGACAGGGGACCGGGGAGCTGTTTTTT